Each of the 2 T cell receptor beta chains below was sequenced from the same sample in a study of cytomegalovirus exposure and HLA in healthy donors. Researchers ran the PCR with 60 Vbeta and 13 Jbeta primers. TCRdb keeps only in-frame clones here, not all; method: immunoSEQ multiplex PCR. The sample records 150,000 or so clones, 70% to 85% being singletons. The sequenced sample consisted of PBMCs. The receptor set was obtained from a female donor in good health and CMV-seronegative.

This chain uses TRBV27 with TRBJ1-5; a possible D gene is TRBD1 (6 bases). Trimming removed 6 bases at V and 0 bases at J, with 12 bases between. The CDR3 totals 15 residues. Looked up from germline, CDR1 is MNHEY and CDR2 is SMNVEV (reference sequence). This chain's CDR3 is CASSGTFYSNQPQHF. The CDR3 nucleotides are TGTGCCAGCAGCGGGACATTCTATAGCAATCAGCCCCAGCATTTT.

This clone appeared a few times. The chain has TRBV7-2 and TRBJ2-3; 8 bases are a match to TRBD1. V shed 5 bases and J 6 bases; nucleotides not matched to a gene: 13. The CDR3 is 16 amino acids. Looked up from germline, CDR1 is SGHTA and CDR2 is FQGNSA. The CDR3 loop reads CASSLLPGQAPDTQYF. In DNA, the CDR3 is TGTGCCAGCAGCCTACTGCCGGGACAGGCCCCGGATACGCAGTATTTT.